This T cell receptor (beta chain) was documented in a study of cytomegalovirus exposure and HLA in healthy donors. The PCR was carried out with 60 Vbeta primers and 13 Jbeta primers. The data were produced by immunoSEQ multiplex PCR, yet TCRdb's version contains in-frame clones alone and is incomplete. Of about 95,000 clones listed, 75% to 85% are singletons. Per germline, CDR1 MDHEN and CDR2 SYDVKM. The junction had 11 bases not matched to a gene; V was cut back by 5 bases and J by 4 bases. This CDR3 comprises 17 residues. The donors gave bone marrow, and they were healthy. With respect to this clone: What it binds is not known.

Whole-study findings and limits: A few chains tied to CMV proved CMV antigen-specific in vitro. It was about 150 TCR beta chains that were listed as cytomegalovirus-associated. Productive rates of about 87% or about 30% were seen for most TCR beta V segments in an earlier analysis.

The chain is built from TRBV28 and TRBJ2-1; 10 nucleotides line up with TRBD2. The specimen sequenced was PBMCs. The sequence was obtained from a man between 18 and 29 years old in good health and CMV-seropositive. CDR3 loop: CASSPVSGGRSYNEQFF. CDR3 nucleotides: TGTGCCAGCAGTCCAGTTAGCGGGGGGCGATCATACAATGAGCAGTTCTTC. Variable domain in full (rest from reference TRBV28 and TRBJ2-1): DVKVTQSSRYLVKRTGEKVFLECVQDMDHENMFWYRQDPGLGLRLIYFSYDVKMKEKGDIPEGYSVSREKKERFSLILESASTNQTSMYLCASSPVSGGRSYNEQFFGPGTRLTVL.